This is a list of T cell receptor beta chains from one sample in a study of blood T cell repertoires in COVID-19. Profiling relied on immunoSEQ multiplex PCR, and the TCRdb table lists in-frame clones only, not all of them. Of 150,000 to 200,000 clones in the sample, roughly nine tenths were seen once. Sequencing was performed on peripheral blood. These receptor sequences come from a man between 18 and 35 years old who had recovered from COVID-19. Each CDR3 is given with its conserved first and last residue. The D gene is left open where the match is weak. Only part of the rows carry a size: once, few, many, or a class if the clone is expanded.

TRBJ2-3,NA,TRBV21-1,NA,CASSKSIFPTGEGTDTQYF,TGTGCCAGCAGCAAATCCATTTTCCCGACAGGGGAGGGCACAGATACGCAGTATTTT
TRBJ1-6,NA,TRBV28,NA,CASRPRGNSPLHF,TGTGCCAGCAGACCCAGGGGAAATTCACCCCTCCACTTT
TRBJ2-1,NA,TRBV6-2/TRBV6-3,NA,CASSYPSWSGLGNEQFF,TGTGCCAGCAGTTACCCTAGTTGGAGCGGGCTTGGCAATGAGCAGTTCTTC
TRBJ2-1,TRBD2,TRBV9,NA,CASSTSGNSYNEQFF,TGTGCCAGCAGCACTAGCGGTAACTCCTACAATGAGCAGTTCTTC
TRBJ2-1,TRBD2,TRBV7-3,NA,CASSFSGRNEQFF,TGTGCCAGCAGCTTCAGCGGGAGGAATGAGCAGTTCTTC
TRBJ2-2,TRBD2,TRBV27,NA,CASGEGGGSGELFF,TGTGCCAGCGGGGAGGGCGGAGGCTCCGGGGAGCTGTTTTTT
TRBJ2-3,TRBD2,TRBV27,NA,CASRGLATDTQYF,TGTGCCAGCCGCGGACTAGCCACAGATACGCAGTATTTT
TRBJ1-1,NA,TRBV11-2,few,CASSLLQGLNTEAFF,TGTGCCAGCAGCTTACTGCAGGGTTTGAACACTGAAGCTTTCTTT
TRBJ2-1,TRBD1,TRBV12-3/TRBV12-4,NA,CASSPGQYNEQFF,TGTGCCAGCAGTCCGGGACAGTACAATGAGCAGTTCTTC
TRBJ2-7,NA,TRBV19,NA,CASSTSPGGSYEQYF,TGTGCCAGTAGTACTAGTCCCGGTGGGTCCTACGAGCAGTACTTC
TRBJ2-7,NA,TRBV5-8,NA,CASFRGTYEQYF,TGTGCCAGCTTTAGGGGTACCTACGAGCAGTACTTC
TRBJ2-1,TRBD1,TRBV27,NA,CASSPRTGLIYEQFF,TGTGCCAGCAGTCCGCGGACAGGGCTCATCTATGAGCAGTTCTTC
TRBJ1-2,NA,TRBV28,NA,CASSFRGGYTF,TGTGCCAGCAGTTTCAGGGGAGGCTACACCTTC
TRBJ2-3,NA,TRBV12-3/TRBV12-4,NA,CASSSGGDTQYF,TGTGCCAGCAGTTCCGGGGGAGATACGCAGTATTTT
TRBJ2-1,TRBD2,TRBV7-9,NA,CASRAGGNEQFF,TGTGCCAGCAGGGCGGGGGGCAATGAGCAGTTCTTC